The clone carrying this T cell receptor beta chain was found once. V trimming: 2 bases; J trimming: 4 bases; junction bases outside the gene matches: 7. Germline V gene data show CDR1 as SGDLS and CDR2 as YYNGEE. This CDR3 has 15 residues. The source of the sample is a study of OX40 agonist ivuxolimab in advanced cancers. The table came from immunoSEQ multiplex PCR; TCRdb's copy has only in-frame clones and leaves some out. The data hold under 75,000 clones, with about 89% observed a single time. The chain joins TRBV9 to TRBJ2-3; 7 nucleotides match TRBD2. This material consisted of CD4+ or CD8+ T cells sorted from blood, taken in a trial of the OX40 agonist ivuxolimab. This clonotype originated in an adult with an advanced solid tumor such as melanoma, head and neck, liver or kidney cancer. CDR3 nucleotides: TGTGCCAGCAGCGTCTCCCCCGCGGGAGCAGATACGCAGTATTTT. Its translation is CASSVSPAGADTQYF.